This record covers a single TCR beta chain. Sequencing was performed with immunoSEQ multiplex PCR; in TCRdb, only in-frame clones are kept and a portion is missing. The sample records 85,000 to 100,000 clones, roughly 90% being singletons. Time point indicated: baseline pretreatment blood. Sample treatment: 15 Gy SBRT to primary tumor, nephrectomy 4 weeks later. The V segment lost 4 bases and the J segment 6 bases; nucleotides outside the gene matches: 20. The CDR3 runs to 19 residues. The germline gives CDR1 LGHNA, CDR2 YNFKEQ. The data were taken from a study of radiation and T cells in renal cell carcinoma.

This chain joins TRBV4-2 and TRBJ2-4, with 8 bases identical to TRBD2. Sequences were derived from blood, sampled from a patient whose treatment included radiotherapy and nephrectomy. The clonotype was recovered from a middle-aged man with renal cell carcinoma. In nucleotides, the CDR3 is TGTGCCAGCAGCCCCCCTTTAAGGGAGGCGGGGGGCCTGGGAAACATTCAGTACTTC. It encodes CASSPPLREAGGLGNIQYF.